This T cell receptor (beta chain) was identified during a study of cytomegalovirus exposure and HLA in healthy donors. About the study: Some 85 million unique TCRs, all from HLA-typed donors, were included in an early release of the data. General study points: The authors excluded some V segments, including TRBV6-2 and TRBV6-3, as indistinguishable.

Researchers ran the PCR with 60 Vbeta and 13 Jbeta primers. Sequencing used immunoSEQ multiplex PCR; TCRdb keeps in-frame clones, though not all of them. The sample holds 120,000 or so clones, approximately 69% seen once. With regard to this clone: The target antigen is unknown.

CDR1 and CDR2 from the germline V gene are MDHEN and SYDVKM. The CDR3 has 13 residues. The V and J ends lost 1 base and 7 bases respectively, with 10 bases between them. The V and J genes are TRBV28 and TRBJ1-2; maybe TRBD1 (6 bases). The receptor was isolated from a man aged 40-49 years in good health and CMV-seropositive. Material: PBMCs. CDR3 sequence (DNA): TGTGCCAGCAGTTTATCAGGGGATGCTGGCTACACCTTC. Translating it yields CASSLSGDAGYTF.